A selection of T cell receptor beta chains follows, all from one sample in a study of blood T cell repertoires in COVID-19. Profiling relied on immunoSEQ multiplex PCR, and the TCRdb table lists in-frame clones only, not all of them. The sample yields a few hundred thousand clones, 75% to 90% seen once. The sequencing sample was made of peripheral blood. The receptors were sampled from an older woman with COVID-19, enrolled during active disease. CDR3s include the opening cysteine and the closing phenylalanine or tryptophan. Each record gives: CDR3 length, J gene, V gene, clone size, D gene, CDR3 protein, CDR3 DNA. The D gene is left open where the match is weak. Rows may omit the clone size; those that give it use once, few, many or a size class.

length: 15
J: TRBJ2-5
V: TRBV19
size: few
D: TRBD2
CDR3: CASNLLGGTQETQYF
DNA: TGTGCCAGTAACCTGCTCGGGGGGACCCAAGAGACCCAGTACTTC

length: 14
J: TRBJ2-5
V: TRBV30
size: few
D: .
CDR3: CAWSVWTARETQYF
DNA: TGTGCCTGGAGTGTTTGGACAGCTAGGGAGACCCAGTACTTC

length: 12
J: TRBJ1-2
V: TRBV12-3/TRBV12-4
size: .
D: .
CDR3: CASNRRGYGYTF
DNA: TGTGCCAGCAACCGACGGGGATATGGCTACACCTTC

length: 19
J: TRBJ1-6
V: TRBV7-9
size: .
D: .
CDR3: CASSLGSDFPSSYNSPLHF
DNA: TGTGCCAGCAGCTTAGGGTCGGACTTCCCCAGCTCCTATAATTCACCCCTCCACTTT

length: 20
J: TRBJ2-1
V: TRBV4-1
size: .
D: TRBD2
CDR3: CASSPLGLAGGLGADNEQFF
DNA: TGCGCCAGCAGCCCCCTGGGACTAGCGGGGGGGCTCGGGGCGGACAATGAGCAGTTCTTC

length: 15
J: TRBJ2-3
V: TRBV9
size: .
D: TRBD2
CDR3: CASNQAGGVVDTQYF
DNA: TGTGCCAGCAACCAAGCGGGGGGAGTCGTAGATACGCAGTATTTT

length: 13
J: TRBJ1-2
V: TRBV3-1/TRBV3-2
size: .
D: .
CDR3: CASSLQGWKGYTF
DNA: TGTGCCAGCAGCCTGCAGGGTTGGAAAGGCTACACCTTC

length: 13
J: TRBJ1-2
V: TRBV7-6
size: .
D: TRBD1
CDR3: CASSLDRVGGYTF
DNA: TGTGCCAGCAGCTTGGACAGGGTTGGTGGCTACACCTTC

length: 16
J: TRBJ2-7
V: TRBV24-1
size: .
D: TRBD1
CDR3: CATSERRVRGIHEQYF
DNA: TGTGCCACCAGTGAAAGGAGAGTCAGGGGGATCCACGAGCAGTACTTC

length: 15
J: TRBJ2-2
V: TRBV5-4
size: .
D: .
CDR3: CASSLRQGGTGELFF
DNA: TGTGCCAGCAGCCTGCGACAGGGAGGCACCGGGGAGCTGTTTTTT

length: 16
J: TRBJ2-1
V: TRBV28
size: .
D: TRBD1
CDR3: CASNGAGAGGWDEQFF
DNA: TGTGCCAGCAACGGGGCAGGGGCAGGGGGCTGGGATGAGCAGTTCTTC

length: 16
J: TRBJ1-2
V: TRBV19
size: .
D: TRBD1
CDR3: CASSITTGTVIYGYTF
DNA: TGTGCCAGTAGTATAACGACCGGGACAGTGATCTATGGCTACACCTTC

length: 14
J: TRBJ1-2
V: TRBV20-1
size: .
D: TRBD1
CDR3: CSASLGQGSPGYTF
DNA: TGCAGTGCTAGTTTGGGACAGGGCTCGCCTGGCTACACCTTC

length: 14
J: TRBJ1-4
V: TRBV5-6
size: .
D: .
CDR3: CASSLVGAREKLFF
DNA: TGTGCCAGCAGCTTGGTAGGGGCACGGGAAAAACTGTTTTTT

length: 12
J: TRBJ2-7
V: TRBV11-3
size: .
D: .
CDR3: CASSFSGYEQYF
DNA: TGTGCCAGCAGCTTCAGCGGCTACGAGCAGTACTTC

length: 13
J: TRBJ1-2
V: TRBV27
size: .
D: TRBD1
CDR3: CASSRTGGNGYTF
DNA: TGTGCCAGCAGCCGGACAGGGGGTAATGGCTACACCTTC

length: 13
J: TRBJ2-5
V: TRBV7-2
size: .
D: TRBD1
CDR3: CASSPRGIEPQYF
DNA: TGTGCCAGCAGCCCCAGGGGGATAGAGCCCCAGTACTTC

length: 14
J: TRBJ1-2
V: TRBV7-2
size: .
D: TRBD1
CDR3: CASSIQSTGDGYTF
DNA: TGTGCCAGCAGCATACAGTCTACAGGGGACGGCTACACCTTC

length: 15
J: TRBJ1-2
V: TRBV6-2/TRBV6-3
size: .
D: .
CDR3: CASSYLPDSSSGYTF
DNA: TGTGCCAGCAGTTATCTTCCGGACAGCAGTAGTGGCTACACCTTC

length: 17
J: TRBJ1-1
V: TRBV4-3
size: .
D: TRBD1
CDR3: CASSQAGGQHWDTEAFF
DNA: TGCGCCAGCAGCCAAGCCGGGGGACAGCACTGGGACACTGAAGCTTTCTTT

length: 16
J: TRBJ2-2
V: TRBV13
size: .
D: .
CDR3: CASSLGSGQNTGELFF
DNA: TGTGCCAGCAGCTTAGGGTCAGGACAGAACACCGGGGAGCTGTTTTTT

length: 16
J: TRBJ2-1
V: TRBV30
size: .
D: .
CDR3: CAWSVLGGASYNEQFF
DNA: TGTGCCTGGAGTGTACTGGGGGGGGCCTCCTACAATGAGCAGTTCTTC

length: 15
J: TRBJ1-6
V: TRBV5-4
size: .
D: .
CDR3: CASTTDRLYNSPLHF
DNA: TGTGCCAGCACCACAGACAGGCTTTATAATTCACCCCTCCACTTT

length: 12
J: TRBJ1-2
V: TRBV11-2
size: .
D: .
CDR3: CASSSTRYGYTF
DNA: TGTGCCAGCAGCTCAACACGCTATGGCTACACCTTC

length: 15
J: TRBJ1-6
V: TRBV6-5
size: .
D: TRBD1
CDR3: CASSPQGGRNSPLHF
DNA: TGTGCCAGCAGTCCCCAGGGGGGTCGGAATTCACCCCTCCACTTT

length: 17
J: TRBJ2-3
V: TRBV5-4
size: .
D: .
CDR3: CASSLVALGWGPDTQYF
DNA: TGTGCCAGCAGCTTGGTAGCTTTGGGCTGGGGCCCAGATACGCAGTATTTT

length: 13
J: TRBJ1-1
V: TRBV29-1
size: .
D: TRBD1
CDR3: CSVEGDRGPEAFF
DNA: TGCAGCGTTGAAGGGGACAGGGGCCCTGAAGCTTTCTTT

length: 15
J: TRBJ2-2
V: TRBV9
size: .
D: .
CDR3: CASSVVSGSTGELFF
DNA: TGTGCCAGCAGCGTAGTTTCAGGATCCACCGGGGAGCTGTTTTTT

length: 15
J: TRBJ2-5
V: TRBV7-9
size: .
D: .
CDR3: CASSLEAGRQETQYF
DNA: TGTGCCAGCAGCTTAGAAGCCGGTCGCCAAGAGACCCAGTACTTC

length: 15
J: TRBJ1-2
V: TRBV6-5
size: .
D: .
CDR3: CASSYSLQGSYGYTF
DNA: TGTGCCAGCAGTTACTCGCTGCAGGGGAGTTATGGCTACACCTTC

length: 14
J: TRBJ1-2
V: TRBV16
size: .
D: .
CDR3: CASSPHGKPYGYTF
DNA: TGTGCCAGCAGTCCCCACGGGAAACCCTATGGCTACACCTTC

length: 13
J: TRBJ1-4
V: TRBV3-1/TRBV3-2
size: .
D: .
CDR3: CASSQSAREKLFF
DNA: TGTGCCAGCAGCCAATCGGCCAGGGAAAAACTGTTTTTT

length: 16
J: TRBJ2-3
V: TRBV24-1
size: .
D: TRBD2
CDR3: CATSSGSAGDTDTQYF
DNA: TGTGCCACCAGTTCCGGAAGTGCGGGGGACACAGATACGCAGTATTTT

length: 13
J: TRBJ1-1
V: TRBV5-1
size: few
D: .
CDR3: CASTREAGNDAFF
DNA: TGCGCCAGCACCAGGGAGGCGGGGAATGACGCTTTCTTT

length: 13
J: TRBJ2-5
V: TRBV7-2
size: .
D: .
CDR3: CASSFDRQETQYF
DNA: TGTGCCAGCAGCTTCGACAGGCAAGAGACCCAGTACTTC

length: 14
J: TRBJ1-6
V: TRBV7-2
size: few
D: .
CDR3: CASSLANSNSPLHF
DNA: TGTGCCAGCAGCTTAGCAAACTCGAATTCACCCCTCCACTTT

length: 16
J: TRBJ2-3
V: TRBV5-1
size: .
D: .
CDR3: CASTTGERIRTDTQYF
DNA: TGCGCCAGCACCACGGGGGAGCGTATTAGGACAGATACGCAGTATTTT